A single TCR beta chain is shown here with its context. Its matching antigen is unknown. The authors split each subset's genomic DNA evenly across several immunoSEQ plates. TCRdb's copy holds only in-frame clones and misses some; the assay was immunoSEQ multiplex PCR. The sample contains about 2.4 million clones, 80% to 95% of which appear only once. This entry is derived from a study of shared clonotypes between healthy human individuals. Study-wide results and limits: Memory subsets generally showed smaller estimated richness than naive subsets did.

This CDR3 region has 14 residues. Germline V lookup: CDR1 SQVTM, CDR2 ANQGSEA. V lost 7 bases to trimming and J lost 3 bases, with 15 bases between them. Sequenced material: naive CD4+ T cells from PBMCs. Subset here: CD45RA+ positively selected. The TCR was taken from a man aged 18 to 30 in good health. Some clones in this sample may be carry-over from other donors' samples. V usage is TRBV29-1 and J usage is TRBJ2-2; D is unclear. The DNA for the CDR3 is TGCAGCGCCGCCCACAGATTACACACCGGGGAGCTGTTTTTT. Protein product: CSAAHRLHTGELFF.